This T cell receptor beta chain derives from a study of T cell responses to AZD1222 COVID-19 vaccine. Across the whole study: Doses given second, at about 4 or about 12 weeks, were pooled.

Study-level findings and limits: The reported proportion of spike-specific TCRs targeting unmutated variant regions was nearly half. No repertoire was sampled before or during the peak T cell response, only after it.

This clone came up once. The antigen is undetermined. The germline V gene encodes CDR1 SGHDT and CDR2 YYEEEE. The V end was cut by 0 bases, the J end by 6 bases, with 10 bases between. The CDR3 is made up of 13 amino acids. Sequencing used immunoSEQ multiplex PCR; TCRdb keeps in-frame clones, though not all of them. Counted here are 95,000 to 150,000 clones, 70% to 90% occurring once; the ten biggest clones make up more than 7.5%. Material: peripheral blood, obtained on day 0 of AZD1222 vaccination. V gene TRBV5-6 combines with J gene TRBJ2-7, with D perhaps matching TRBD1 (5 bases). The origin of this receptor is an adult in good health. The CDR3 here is CASSLDRLGEQYF. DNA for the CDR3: TGTGCCAGCAGCTTGGACAGGTTGGGCGAGCAGTACTTC.